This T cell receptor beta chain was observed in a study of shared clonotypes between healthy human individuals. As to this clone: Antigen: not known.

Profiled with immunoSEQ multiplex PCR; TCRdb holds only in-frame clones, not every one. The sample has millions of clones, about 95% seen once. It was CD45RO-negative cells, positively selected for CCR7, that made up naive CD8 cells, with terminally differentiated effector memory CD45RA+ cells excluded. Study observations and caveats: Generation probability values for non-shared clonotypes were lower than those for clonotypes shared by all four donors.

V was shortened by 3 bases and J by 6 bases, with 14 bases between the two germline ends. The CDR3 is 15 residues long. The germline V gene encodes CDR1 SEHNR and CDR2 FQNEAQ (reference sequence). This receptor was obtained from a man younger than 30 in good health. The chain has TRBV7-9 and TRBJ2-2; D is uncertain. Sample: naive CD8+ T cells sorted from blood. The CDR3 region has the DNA TGTGCCAGCAGCTTCACACCCCACAACTCCGGGGAGCTGTTTTTT. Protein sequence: CASSFTPHNSGELFF.